A single sample gave rise to the 24 T cell receptor beta chains below, sequenced in a study of CD8 T cells in ankylosing spondylitis. A single record per CDR3 protein comes from TCRdb applying MiXCR to the 5' RACE reads. The sample lists almost 45,000 distinct CDR3 sequences; 9.5% to 11% were seen once. What was sequenced was blood, either unsorted or a sorted T cell fraction (not recorded which). The receptors were gathered from a male donor with ankylosing spondylitis or in good health (not recorded which).

This clonotype appeared many times. The genes are TRBV29-1 and TRBJ1-1; D uncertain. Trimming cost V 7 bases and J 2 bases, with 17 bases left between them. The germline gives CDR1 SQVTM, CDR2 ANQGSEA. The CDR3 is 14 amino acids. This CDR3 reads CSAPMLGNNTEAFF. The DNA for the CDR3 is TGCAGCGCCCCGATGCTGGGCAATAACACTGAAGCTTTCTTT. Complete variable domain (other parts from reference TRBV29-1 and TRBJ1-1): SAVISQKPSRDICQRGTSLTIQCQVDSQVTMMFWYRQQPGQSLTLIATANQGSEATYESGFVIDKFPISRPNLTFSTLTVSNMSPEDSSIYLCSAPMLGNNTEAFFGQGTRLTVV.

This clonotype has at least ten counts. The chain joins TRBV9 to TRBJ1-2, with a tentative D call TRBD1 (5 bases). Germline V gene sequence: CDR1 SGDLS, CDR2 YYNGEE. Trimming removed 4 bases at V and 8 bases at J, with 15 bases between. CDR3 length: 13 amino acids. DNA of the CDR3: TGTGCCAGCAGCCCTCAGGGCCGCGGGGGCTACACCTTC. Translation: CASSPQGRGGYTF. Full variable domain (missing parts from reference TRBV9 and TRBJ1-2): DSGVTQTPKHLITATGQRVTLRCSPRSGDLSVYWYQQSLDQGLQFLIQYYNGEERAKGNILERFSAQQFPDLHSELNLSSLELGDSALYFCASSPQGRGGYTFGSGTRLTVV.

The chain links TRBV5-1 to TRBJ1-3, with D maybe TRBD1 (6 bases). V was trimmed by 3 bases and J by 0 bases, leaving 13 bases between them. CDR1 is SGHRS and CDR2 is YFSETQ in the germline V gene. The CDR3 covers 16 residues. This chain's CDR3 is CASSSSGTPSGNTIYF. CDR3 DNA: TGCGCCAGCAGCTCCTCGGGGACACCCTCTGGAAACACCATATATTTT. Filled out from reference TRBV5-1 and TRBJ1-3, the complete variable domain reads KAGVTQTPRYLIKTRGQQVTLSCSPISGHRSVSWYQQTPGQGLQFLFEYFSETQRNKGNFPGRFSGRQFSNSRSEMNVSTLELGDSALYLCASSSSGTPSGNTIYFGEGSWLTVV.

This clonotype was counted only a few times. The chain is built from TRBV18 and TRBJ2-3; D possibly corresponds to TRBD2 (6 bases). Trimming removed 3 bases from V and 5 bases from J, with 15 bases in between. The CDR3 loop spans 15 amino acids. Germline lookup yields CDR1 KGHSH and CDR2 LQKENI. This chain's CDR3 is CASSPVGGIGDTQYF. The CDR3, as DNA: TGTGCCAGCTCACCTGTGGGGGGAATTGGAGATACGCAGTATTTT.

This clonotype was picked up many times. This chain connects TRBV29-1 to TRBJ1-1; D is uncertain. The CDR3 totals 12 residues. The V gene lost 6 bases and the J gene lost 7 bases, with 15 bases spanning the gap. Per the germline V gene, CDR1 is SQVTM and CDR2 is ANQGSEA. The CDR3 region has the DNA TGCAGCGTCAATCCAATCGGAGGTGAAGCTTTCTTT. Translating gives CSVNPIGGEAFF.

In this sample, this clonotype turned up many times. The chain combines TRBV25-1 with TRBJ2-7; perhaps TRBD1 as D (5 bases). Trimming removed 4 bases from V and 6 bases from J, with 19 bases in between. This CDR3 region has 15 residues. Germline V gene lookup returns CDR1 MGHDK and CDR2 SYGVNS. Written as DNA, the CDR3 is TGTGCCAGCAGTGGGAGTTTGGCAGGGTCTTTCGAGCAGTACTTC. Translating gives CASSGSLAGSFEQYF.

This clonotype was recorded many times. The rearrangement links TRBV9 to TRBJ2-5, with D hard to call. Germline V gene lookup returns CDR1 SGDLS and CDR2 YYNGEE. This CDR3 region has 13 residues. Trimming left V 6 bases short and J 4 bases short, with 13 bases between. Here the CDR3 DNA reads TGTGCCAGCAAGAGGTCAGAAGGAGAGACCCAGTACTTC. Protein product: CASKRSEGETQYF.

This clonotype was seen many times. This chain links TRBV12-3 or TRBV12-4 with TRBJ1-4; TRBD1 might be the D (5 bases). The CDR3 extends over 16 amino acids. V lost 1 base and J 8 bases, leaving 17 bases between the germline ends. CDR3 residues: CASSLERGRGPEKLFF. The CDR3 nucleotides are TGTGCCAGCAGTTTAGAGAGGGGAAGGGGTCCCGAAAAACTGTTTTTT.

This clonotype was seen many times. The V call is TRBV5-1, the J call TRBJ2-1; D might be TRBD2 (6 bases). V dropped 5 bases and J dropped 0 bases, with 18 bases sitting between them. Germline V gene data show CDR1 as SGHRS and CDR2 as YFSETQ. There are 17 residues in the CDR3. The CDR3 coding sequence is TGCGCCAGCAGTGGGCTTAGCGGCCGACTCTCCTACAATGAGCAGTTCTTC. Encoded protein: CASSGLSGRLSYNEQFF.

This clonotype was recorded many times. The chain couples TRBV6-1 to TRBJ2-2; D tentatively fits TRBD1 or TRBD2 (5 bases each). The length of the CDR3 is 15 residues. CDR1 and CDR2 (germline): MNHNS, SASEGT. V shed 5 bases and J shed 0 bases, with 10 bases lying between them. CDR3 nucleotide sequence: TGTGCCAGCAGTAGGGACCACCCGAACACCGGGGAGCTGTTTTTT. Translated, it gives CASSRDHPNTGELFF.

The gene calls are TRBV2 and TRBJ2-7, with D tentatively TRBD1 (6 bases). With 5 bases removed from V and 2 bases from J, the gap between germline ends came to 10 bases. The CDR3 has 13 residues. In germline, CDR1 is SNHLY, CDR2 FYNNEI. In DNA form, the CDR3 reads TGTGCCAGCAGTTCAGGGGTACCCTACGAGCAGTACTTC. Amino acids: CASSSGVPYEQYF.

This clonotype was found many times. The chain recombines TRBV11-2 with TRBJ2-5, with D perhaps TRBD1 or TRBD2 (6 bases each). Germline CDR1 SGHAT, CDR2 FQNNGV. V lost 1 base and J 5 bases, leaving 20 bases between the germline ends. This CDR3 region has 17 residues. The chain's CDR3 is CASSLGGRGGFGETQYF. CDR3 DNA sequence: TGTGCCAGCAGCTTAGGGGGCAGGGGAGGCTTCGGGGAGACCCAGTACTTC.

The chain links TRBV12-3 or TRBV12-4 to TRBJ1-6; 7 nucleotides agree with TRBD1. The CDR3 is 15 amino acids. V shed 6 bases, J shed 6 bases, and the junction held 8 bases outside the gene matches. This CDR3 is CASSVQYRGNSPLHF. The CDR3 DNA follows: TGTGCCAGCAGCGTTCAGTACAGGGGTAATTCACCCCTCCACTTT.

This clonotype was seen repeatedly, ten times or more. The gene calls are TRBV7-8 and TRBJ2-7, with D unclear. The CDR3 is 12 residues long. V lost 6 bases, J lost 2 bases, and 8 bases lay in between. Per the germline V gene, CDR1 is SGHVS and CDR2 is FQNEAQ. CDR3 amino acids: CASRFDTYEQYF. The CDR3 DNA reads TGTGCCAGCAGATTCGACACCTACGAGCAGTACTTC.

This clonotype was picked up a small number of times. The rearrangement joins TRBV7-2 to TRBJ2-4, with a possible D match to TRBD1 (6 bases). There are 14 residues in the CDR3. CDR1 is SGHTA and CDR2 is FQGNSA in the germline V gene. The V gene lost 1 base and the J gene lost 6 bases, with 10 bases spanning the gap. The CDR3 nucleotides read TGTGCCAGCAGCTTAGGTGGGGACATAAACATTCAGTACTTC. This translates into CASSLGGDINIQYF.

This clonotype was seen ten or more times. The CDR3 loop reads CASSLGQNSYNEQFF. The CDR3 nucleotides are TGCGCCAGCAGCTTGGGACAAAACTCCTACAATGAGCAGTTCTTC. The V and J genes are TRBV5-1 and TRBJ2-1; no definite D call. The germline gives CDR1 SGHRS, CDR2 YFSETQ. The V end was cut by 0 bases, the J end by 0 bases, with 7 bases between. CDR3 length: 15 residues.

This clonotype appeared a few times. The chain carries TRBV13 and TRBJ1-5, with D possibly being TRBD1 (5 bases). CDR1 and CDR2 from the germline V gene are PRHDT and FYEKMQ (reference sequence). This CDR3 spans 13 amino acids. Trimming shortened V by 9 bases and J by 6 bases, and 15 bases separated the two germline ends. CDR3 region: CASTQGRGQPQHF. The CDR3 nucleotides read TGTGCCAGTACTCAGGGTCGGGGTCAGCCCCAGCATTTT. Full variable domain (remainder filled in from reference TRBV13 and TRBJ1-5): AAGVIQSPRHLIKEKRETATLKCYPIPRHDTVYWYQQGPGQDPQFLISFYEKMQSDKGSIPDRFSAQQFSDYHSELNMSSLELGDSALYFCASTQGRGQPQHFGDGTRLSIL.

This clonotype occurred many times. This chain connects TRBV28 to TRBJ2-3; 8 bases are shared with TRBD2. This CDR3 region has 15 residues. Per germline, CDR1 MDHEN and CDR2 SYDVKM. V trimming: 7 bases; J trimming: 1 base; junction bases outside the gene matches: 7. The CDR3 DNA reads TGTGCCAGCACTACGGGTAGCGGGGGCACAGATACGCAGTATTTT. It specifies CASTTGSGGTDTQYF.

This clonotype has at least ten counts. This chain connects TRBV5-5 to TRBJ2-2; D gene unclear. The germline V gene has CDR1 SGHKS and CDR2 YYEKEE (reference sequence). Deletions cut 0 bases from V and 5 bases from J, with 8 bases between. The CDR3 contains 14 residues. The CDR3 here is CASSLATETGELFF. In DNA form, the CDR3 reads TGTGCCAGCAGCTTGGCTACGGAAACCGGGGAGCTGTTTTTT.

As for this clonotype: A much larger clone sits a single nucleotide away, making a read error possible. The chain joins TRBV12-3 or TRBV12-4 to TRBJ1-3, with D possibly matching TRBD1 (6 bases). CDR3 length equals 19 residues. CDR3 sequence (DNA): TGTGTCAGCAGGGGCTTGGACCGCCGAATTCTAAGCTCTGGAAACACCATATATTTT. As protein: CVSRGLDRRILSSGNTIYF.

The chain is built from TRBV5-1 and TRBJ2-7; tentatively, D is TRBD1 (5 bases). The CDR3 extends over 16 amino acids. Germline V lookup: CDR1 SGHRS, CDR2 YFSETQ. V lost 4 bases and J lost 3, with 20 bases in between. CDR3 sequence (DNA): TGCGCCAGCAGCCGGCGACAGACTCCCGAATACTACGAGCAGTACTTC. It is translated as CASSRRQTPEYYEQYF.

This sequence joins TRBV12-3 or TRBV12-4 and TRBJ1-1, with TRBD1 matching 7 bases. This CDR3 is 16 amino acids long. V was clipped by 6 bases and J by 6 bases; unmatched bases: 16. CDR3 loop: CASSREPTGLGPEAFF. The CDR3 DNA reads as TGTGCCAGCAGCCGAGAACCGACAGGGCTGGGTCCTGAAGCTTTCTTT.

This chain links TRBV6-2 or TRBV6-3 with TRBJ2-7; no firm D call. The ends were cut back, 2 bases at V and 1 base at J, with 6 bases in the middle. The CDR3 is 13 amino acids. Germline V gene lookup returns CDR1 MNHEY and CDR2 SVGEGT. CDR3 DNA sequence: TGTGCCAGCAGTTACGATTGGTCCTACGAGCAGTACTTC. Translating gives CASSYDWSYEQYF.

This clonotype was seen a few times. The rearrangement uses TRBV5-1 and TRBJ1-2, with TRBD1 matching over 9 bases. V dropped 4 bases and J dropped 6; count of bases not matched to a gene: 10. CDR1 is SGHRS, CDR2 YFSETQ, per germline. The CDR3 sequence is 15 residues long. CDR3 protein: CASSVTLQGADGYTF. The CDR3 nucleotides are TGCGCCAGCAGCGTAACATTACAGGGGGCAGATGGCTACACCTTC.